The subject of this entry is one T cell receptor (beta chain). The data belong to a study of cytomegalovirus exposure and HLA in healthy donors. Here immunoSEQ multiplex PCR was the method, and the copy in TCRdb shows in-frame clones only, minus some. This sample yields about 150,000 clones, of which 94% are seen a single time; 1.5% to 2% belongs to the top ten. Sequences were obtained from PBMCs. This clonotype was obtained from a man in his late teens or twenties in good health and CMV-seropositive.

CDR3 amino acids: CASSESGTGELFF. DNA for the CDR3: TGTGCCAGCAGTGAATCGGGAACCGGGGAGCTGTTTTTT. This chain links TRBV25-1 with TRBJ2-2, with D maybe TRBD2 (5 bases). The CDR3 contains 13 residues. Between the trimmed V and J ends, which lost 1 base and 5 bases, there was a span of 5 bases. Germline values: CDR1 MGHDK, CDR2 SYGVNS.